One sample yielded the 10 T cell receptor beta chains listed below, sequenced in a study of T cells after somatic rescue of genetic block. Profiling relied on immunoSEQ multiplex PCR, and the TCRdb table lists in-frame clones only, not all of them. The profile shows 45,000 to 55,000 clones, approximately 96% of them singletons. Material: peripheral blood mononuclear cells (PBMCs). Every receptor here comes from a child under two years old.

V gene TRBV19 combines with J gene TRBJ1-5; TRBD1 aligns across 8 bases. V trimming: 3 bases; J trimming: 5 bases; junction bases outside the gene matches: 6. The CDR3 runs to 15 residues. The germline V gene encodes CDR1 LNHDA and CDR2 SQIVND (reference sequence). In nucleotides, the CDR3 is TGTGCCAGTAGTATGAGGCAGGGGGCCGATCAGCCCCAGCATTTT. It codes for CASSMRQGADQPQHF.

In DNA form, the CDR3 reads TGTGCCAGTAGTTCCTCTAGAGCGACGAACACCGGGGAGCTGTTTTTT. Translated: CASSSSRATNTGELFF. The chain is built from TRBV19 and TRBJ2-2; D remains unclear. Germline loops: CDR1 LNHDA, CDR2 SQIVND (reference sequence). This CDR3 has 16 residues. V was trimmed by 5 bases and J by 0 bases, leaving 13 bases between them. Full variable domain (outside the CDR3, taken from reference TRBV19 and TRBJ2-2): DGGITQSPKYLFRKEGQNVTLSCEQNLNHDAMYWYRQDPGQGLRLIYYSQIVNDFQKGDIAEGYSVSREKKESFPLTVTSAQKNPTAFYLCASSSSRATNTGELFFGEGSRLTVL.

V usage is TRBV15 and J usage is TRBJ1-5; no clear D gene. The CDR3 runs 14 residues. Trimming cost V 1 base and J 4 bases, with 8 bases left between them. Germline V gene sequence: CDR1 LNHNV, CDR2 YYDKDF (reference sequence). CDR3 region: CATSRGAFNQPQHF. The CDR3 nucleotides are TGTGCCACCAGCAGAGGAGCGTTTAATCAGCCCCAGCATTTT.

The V call is TRBV28, the J call TRBJ1-3; possibly TRBD1 for D (5 bases). Trimming cost V 6 bases and J 3 bases, with 18 bases left between them. Per the germline V gene, CDR1 is MDHEN and CDR2 is SYDVKM. The CDR3 spans 16 residues. CDR3 nucleotides: TGTGCCAGCAGAAGCGAGGGGAGGGGCTTTGGAAACACCATATATTTT. Amino acid sequence: CASRSEGRGFGNTIYF.

This clone was detected once. The CDR3 is CASGTGYYEQYF. The CDR3 DNA reads as TGTGCCAGCGGGACAGGATACTACGAGCAGTACTTC. The chain couples TRBV6-1 to TRBJ2-7; the match to TRBD1 covers 8 bases. The CDR3 covers 12 residues. Germline V CDR1 and CDR2: MNHNS, SASEGT. V shed 8 bases, J shed 3 bases, and the junction held 3 bases outside the gene matches.

This clone was counted a single time. The chain carries TRBV30 and TRBJ1-1; D is possibly TRBD1 (5 bases). Trimming took 0 bases from V and 3 from J, leaving 8 bases between them. Germline V gives CDR1 GTSNPN, CDR2 SVGIG (reference sequence). The CDR3 runs to 13 residues. CDR3 loop: CAWSVRDYTEAFF. In nucleotides, the CDR3 is TGTGCCTGGAGTGTACGGGACTACACTGAAGCTTTCTTT.

The V and J genes are TRBV5-4 and TRBJ2-7; D remains unclear. The CDR3 runs to 12 residues. CDR1 SGHNT and CDR2 YYREEE come from the germline V gene (reference sequence). The ends were cut back, 3 bases at V and 2 bases at J, with 6 bases in the middle. This CDR3 reads CASSSSAYEQYF. The CDR3 coding sequence is TGTGCCAGCAGCTCCTCGGCCTACGAGCAGTACTTC.

The chain joins TRBV10-3 to TRBJ2-5, with no clear D. Germline values: CDR1 ENHRY, CDR2 SYGVKD. Trimming left V 2 bases short and J 5 bases short, with 9 bases between. The CDR3 consists of 13 residues. The CDR3 DNA reads as TGTGCCATCAGTGAGAGTGGGCACGAGACCCAGTACTTC. Translated, it gives CAISESGHETQYF.

The rearrangement uses TRBV4-3 and TRBJ2-7; 10 positions match TRBD2. Per the germline V gene, CDR1 is LGHNA and CDR2 is YSLEER. The J segment lost 7 bases and the V segment lost 0 bases, leaving 12 bases of the junction unmatched. The CDR3 totals 17 residues. CDR3 region: CASSQDSILAGGWEQYF. For the CDR3, the DNA is TGCGCCAGCAGCCAAGATTCGATTTTAGCGGGAGGATGGGAGCAGTACTTC.

The chain employs TRBV10-3 and TRBJ1-6; 9 positions agree with TRBD1. Germline V gives CDR1 ENHRY, CDR2 SYGVKD. The CDR3 totals 15 residues. J gave up 9 bases and V 6 bases, and 9 bases lay outside the gene matches. CDR3 protein: CAISPPGQGTSPLHF. CDR3 DNA sequence: TGTGCCATCAGCCCACCGGGACAGGGTACTTCACCCCTCCACTTT.